This T cell receptor beta chain comes out of a study of cytomegalovirus exposure and HLA in healthy donors. Findings of the study overall: Based on reports, TCR beta sequences accurately predicted HLA-A and HLA-B alleles for most subjects. Most TCRs appeared rarely, but some public TCRs recurred in many donors. HLA alleles showed associations with 15,000 to 20,000 TCR beta sequences in a later analysis, at a 0.05 false discovery rate. The study had only CMV serostatus as immune exposure information.

CDR1 SGHAT and CDR2 FQNNGV come from the germline V gene. The ends were cut back, 4 bases at V and 0 bases at J, with 9 bases in the middle. The CDR3 runs 14 residues. To note about this clone: Its antigen is not identified.

Use of 60 Vbeta and 13 Jbeta primers characterized the PCR. Data came from immunoSEQ multiplex PCR; TCRdb stores just in-frame clones and leaves some out. The sample lists some 150,000 clones; roughly 85% were seen once. The TCR originated in a woman in her thirties in good health and CMV-seronegative. Sequenced material: PBMCs. This chain links TRBV11-2 with TRBJ1-1, with TRBD1 as a possible D gene (6 bases). Here the CDR3 reads CASSSYRVNTEAFF. CDR3 DNA: TGTGCCAGCAGCTCCTACAGGGTGAACACTGAAGCTTTCTTT.